The 5 T cell receptor beta chains below come from one sample, sequenced in a study of blood T cell repertoires in COVID-19. Profiling relied on immunoSEQ multiplex PCR, and the TCRdb table lists in-frame clones only, not all of them. The sample lists approximately 90,000 clones; less than 90% were seen once. Sequences were obtained from peripheral blood. The source is a man aged 60 to 75 with acute or convalescent COVID-19.

The rearrangement joins TRBV19 to TRBJ1-2; D remains ambiguous. CDR1 is LNHDA and CDR2 is SQIVND in the germline V gene (reference sequence). The CDR3 is 17 residues long. Deletions cut 4 bases from V and 4 bases from J, with 22 bases between. The CDR3 sequence: CASSTPPGVPVGYGYTF. Here the CDR3 DNA reads TGTGCCAGTAGTACCCCCCCTGGAGTGCCCGTAGGCTATGGCTACACCTTC.

The chain uses TRBV21-1 and TRBJ1-5; TRBD1 is taken as the D call from the table, unchecked against the DNA. TRBV21-1 is a known pseudogene. The CDR3 runs to 16 residues. CDR3 region: CASSKVGGSGNQPQHF. The CDR3 DNA follows: TGTGCCAGCAGCAAAGTAGGGGGATCCGGCAATCAGCCCCAGCATTTT.

The chain uses TRBV6-1 and TRBJ1-2, with D possibly being TRBD1 (6 bases). The CDR3 contains 14 residues. With 0 bases removed from V and 5 bases from J, the gap between germline ends came to 10 bases. Germline values: CDR1 MNHNS, CDR2 SASEGT. The CDR3 DNA reads TGTGCCAGCAGTGAAGCAGGGGGGGAATATGGCTACACCTTC. Its protein is CASSEAGGEYGYTF.

V is TRBV29-1 and J is TRBJ2-1; TRBD2 is a possible D gene (5 bases). Trimming cost V 6 bases and J 2 bases, with 14 bases left between them. The CDR3 has 14 amino acids. Germline V gives CDR1 SQVTM, CDR2 ANQGSEA. DNA for the CDR3: TGCAGCGTCATTATCCACGGGGCCTACAATGAGCAGTTCTTC. It yields the protein CSVIIHGAYNEQFF.

This CDR3 reads CAWTRQGANTEAFF. The CDR3 bases are TGTGCCTGGACCAGACAGGGCGCGAACACTGAAGCTTTCTTT. The chain is built from TRBV30 and TRBJ1-1; the match to TRBD1 covers 7 bases. CDR1 and CDR2 (germline): GTSNPN, SVGIG (reference sequence). This CDR3 is 14 amino acids long. V shed 4 bases, J shed 1 base, and the junction held 6 bases outside the gene matches. The complete variable domain, with remaining parts taken from reference TRBV30 and TRBJ1-1, reads SQTIHQWPATLVQPVGSPLSLECTVEGTSNPNLYWYRQAAGRGLQLLFYSVGIGQISSEVPQNLSASRPQDRQFILSSKKLLLSDSGFYLCAWTRQGANTEAFFGQGTRLTVV.